The 8 T cell receptor beta chains listed next were all sequenced from one sample in a study of CD8+ T cells in alopecia areata. Sequencing used cDNA as its template, made by extracting RNA and reverse transcribing it. Assay: immunoSEQ multiplex PCR; the TCRdb copy retains only in-frame clones and omits some. This sample carries 190,000 or so clones, roughly 50% of them seen once, and the ten largest clones take 10% to 15%. The treatment here: oral pan-JAK inhibitor, 5-10 mg twice daily. Sequences were derived from CD8+ T cells sorted from blood, sampled at week 24, from a patient treated with tofacitinib. The origin of the receptors is a human donor with alopecia areata.

This clone came up a few times. The V gene is TRBV29-1, the J gene TRBJ1-2; D is ambiguous. CDR3 size: 15 residues. Germline V gene sequence: CDR1 SQVTM, CDR2 ANQGSEA. The germline V and J ends were trimmed by 3 bases and 1 base, with 15 bases remaining between them. The CDR3 protein is CSVEALDGSNYGYTF. In DNA form, the CDR3 reads TGCAGCGTTGAGGCGTTGGACGGGAGTAACTATGGCTACACCTTC.

The chain uses TRBV11-1 and TRBJ2-7; TRBD2 might be the D (5 bases). V lost 3 bases and J 4 bases, leaving 16 bases between the germline ends. In germline, CDR1 is SGHAT, CDR2 FQDESV (reference sequence). The CDR3 length is 15 residues. CDR3 sequence (DNA): TGTGCCAGCAGCTTCCCGGGAACGGCGGTTTACGAGCAGTACTTC. This sequence encodes CASSFPGTAVYEQYF.

This clone was counted only a few times. V usage is TRBV29-1 and J usage is TRBJ1-1; a weak D match, TRBD1 (6 bases). CDR3 length: 15 amino acids. Germline lookup yields CDR1 SQVTM and CDR2 ANQGSEA. The V end lost 7 bases, the J end lost 0 bases, and 18 bases lay between the germline ends. The CDR3, as DNA: TGCAGCGCCTACAATCTTGGGGGGCTGAACACTGAAGCTTTCTTT. Residues: CSAYNLGGLNTEAFF.

The chain recombines TRBV25-1 with TRBJ1-2, with D unclear. V lost 6 bases and J lost 4, with 9 bases in between. The germline gives CDR1 MGHDK, CDR2 SYGVNS. CDR3 length: 12 amino acids. CDR3 amino acids: CASRGAGYGYTF. CDR3 sequence (DNA): TGTGCCAGCAGGGGCGCGGGCTATGGCTACACCTTC.

The gene calls are TRBV4-2 and TRBJ1-6, with D possibly TRBD1 on 6 matching bases. This CDR3 has 18 residues. With 4 bases removed from V and 0 bases from J, the gap between germline ends came to 16 bases. Germline V lookup: CDR1 LGHNA, CDR2 YNFKEQ. CDR3 bases: TGTGCCAGCAGCCTCAGACAGGCTGACAGCTCCTATAATTCACCCCTCCACTTT. Translating it yields CASSLRQADSSYNSPLHF.

The chain combines TRBV27 with TRBJ1-6, with a possible D match to TRBD1 (6 bases). The CDR3 length is 14 residues. Germline V gene sequence: CDR1 MNHEY, CDR2 SMNVEV (reference sequence). V lost 3 bases to trimming and J lost 9 bases, with 12 bases between them. CDR3 coding DNA: TGTGCCAGCAGTTTGTCGGGGGGGCCTTCACCCCTCCACTTT. Translating gives CASSLSGGPSPLHF.

The CDR3 reads CADRGLADTDTQYF. The DNA for the CDR3 is TGTGCGGACCGAGGACTAGCGGACACAGATACGCAGTATTTT. This sequence joins TRBV7-9 and TRBJ2-3, with TRBD2 matching 10 bases. CDR1 and CDR2 from the germline V gene are SEHNR and FQNEAQ (reference sequence). The CDR3 extends over 14 amino acids.

This clone appeared a single time. The V gene is TRBV4-1, the J gene TRBJ2-1; D is undetermined. Trimming stripped 1 base from V and 0 bases from J, with 7 bases between. Per the germline V gene, CDR1 is MGHRA and CDR2 is YSYEKL. The CDR3 consists of 15 residues. CDR3 nucleotide sequence: TGCGCCAGCAGCCAAGGTGCAACCTCCTACAATGAGCAGTTCTTC. This encodes CASSQGATSYNEQFF.